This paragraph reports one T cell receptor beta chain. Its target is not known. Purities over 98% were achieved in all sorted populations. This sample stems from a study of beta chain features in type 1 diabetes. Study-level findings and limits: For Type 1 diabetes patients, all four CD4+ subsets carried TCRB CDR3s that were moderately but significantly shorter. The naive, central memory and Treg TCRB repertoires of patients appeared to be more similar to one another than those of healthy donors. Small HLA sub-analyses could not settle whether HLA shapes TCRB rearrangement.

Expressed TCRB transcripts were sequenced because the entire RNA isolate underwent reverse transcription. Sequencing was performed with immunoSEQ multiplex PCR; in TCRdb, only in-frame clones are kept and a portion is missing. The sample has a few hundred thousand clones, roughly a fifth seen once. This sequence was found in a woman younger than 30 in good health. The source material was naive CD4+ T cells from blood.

This CDR3 reads CASSVVLAGVSGELFF. CDR3 coding DNA: TGTGCCAGCAGCGTAGTATTAGCGGGGGTTTCAGGGGAGCTGTTTTTT. This chain joins TRBV9 and TRBJ2-2; TRBD2 matches at 9 bases. Unmatched junction bases numbered 8, after V lost 0 bases and J lost 8 bases. Germline assignment: CDR1 SGDLS and CDR2 YYNGEE. This CDR3 is 16 amino acids long.